This TCR beta chain was captured by sequencing in a study of OX40 agonist ivuxolimab in advanced cancers. Background on the study: Aged about 23 to 80 with a mean of approximately 57 years, they were around 83% male. Under the entry rules, prior anti-PD-1, anti-PD-L1 or anti-CTLA-4 therapy was allowed, and approximately 40% had some. Points from the study as a whole: Researchers did not establish what antigens the expanded peripheral T cells target. In the 0.1 to 3.0 mg/kg range, CD4+ and CD8+ blood T cells had expanded clonally by week 6.

As regards this clone: Its antigen is not identified.

Germline V gene sequence: CDR1 MDHEN, CDR2 SYDVKM. The CDR3 has 15 amino acids. The V gene end was trimmed by 4 bases and the J gene end by 2 bases; junction bases not matched to a gene: 5. Data came from immunoSEQ multiplex PCR; TCRdb stores just in-frame clones and leaves some out. The repertoire holds 54,000 or so clones, with 80% as singletons. This chain connects TRBV28 to TRBJ2-1; 7 bases align to TRBD1. This clonotype originated in an adult with an advanced solid tumor such as melanoma, head and neck, liver or kidney cancer. The material was CD4+ or CD8+ T cells sorted from blood, obtained in a trial of the OX40 agonist ivuxolimab. CDR3 protein: CASSSPQGAYNEQFF. CDR3 bases: TGTGCCAGCAGTTCTCCGCAGGGGGCCTACAATGAGCAGTTCTTC.